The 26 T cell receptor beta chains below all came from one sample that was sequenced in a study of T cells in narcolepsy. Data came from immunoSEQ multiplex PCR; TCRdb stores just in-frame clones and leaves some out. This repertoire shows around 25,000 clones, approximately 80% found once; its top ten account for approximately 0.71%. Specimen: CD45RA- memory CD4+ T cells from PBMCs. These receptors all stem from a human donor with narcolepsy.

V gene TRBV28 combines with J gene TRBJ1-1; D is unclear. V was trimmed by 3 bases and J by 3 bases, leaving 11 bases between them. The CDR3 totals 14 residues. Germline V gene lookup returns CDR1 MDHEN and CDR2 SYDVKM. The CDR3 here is CASSFAALDTEAFF. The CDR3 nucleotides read TGTGCCAGCAGTTTTGCTGCATTGGACACTGAAGCTTTCTTT.

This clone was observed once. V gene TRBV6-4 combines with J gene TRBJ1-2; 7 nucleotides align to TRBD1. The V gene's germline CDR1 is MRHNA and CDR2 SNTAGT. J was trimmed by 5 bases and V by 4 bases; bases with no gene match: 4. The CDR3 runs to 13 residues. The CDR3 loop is CASSAGGRYGYTF. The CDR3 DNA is TGTGCCAGCAGTGCAGGGGGAAGGTATGGCTACACCTTC.

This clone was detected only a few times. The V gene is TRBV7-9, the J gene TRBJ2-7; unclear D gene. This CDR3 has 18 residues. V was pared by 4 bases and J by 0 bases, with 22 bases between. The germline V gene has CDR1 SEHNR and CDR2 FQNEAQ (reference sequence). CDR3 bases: TGTGCCAGCAGCTCTATTTTGGACCGGGTCCTAGGCTCCTACGAGCAGTACTTC. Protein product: CASSSILDRVLGSYEQYF.

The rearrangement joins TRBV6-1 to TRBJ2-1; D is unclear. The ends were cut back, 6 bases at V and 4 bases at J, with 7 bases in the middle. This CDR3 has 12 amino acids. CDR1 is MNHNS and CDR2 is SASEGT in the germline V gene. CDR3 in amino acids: CASSILYNEQFF. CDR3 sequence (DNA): TGTGCCAGCAGCATATTATACAATGAGCAGTTCTTC.

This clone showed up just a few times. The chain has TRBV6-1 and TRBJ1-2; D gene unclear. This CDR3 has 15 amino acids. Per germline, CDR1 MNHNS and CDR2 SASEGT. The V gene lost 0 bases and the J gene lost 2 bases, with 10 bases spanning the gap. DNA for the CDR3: TGTGCCAGCAGTGAAGCGAGAGGATTCAACTATGGCTACACCTTC. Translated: CASSEARGFNYGYTF.

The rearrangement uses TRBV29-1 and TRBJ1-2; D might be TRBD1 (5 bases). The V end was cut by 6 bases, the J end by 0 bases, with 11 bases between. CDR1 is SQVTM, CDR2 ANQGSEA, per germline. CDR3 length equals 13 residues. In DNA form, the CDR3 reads TGCAGCGTCGATCCAGGGTCTAACTATGGCTACACCTTC. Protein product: CSVDPGSNYGYTF.

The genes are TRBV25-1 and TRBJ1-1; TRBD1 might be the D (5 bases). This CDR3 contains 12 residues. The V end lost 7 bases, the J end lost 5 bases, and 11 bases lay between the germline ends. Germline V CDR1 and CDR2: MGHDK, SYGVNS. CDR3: CASIQGGTEAFF. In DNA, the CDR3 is TGTGCCAGCATTCAGGGAGGGACTGAAGCTTTCTTT.

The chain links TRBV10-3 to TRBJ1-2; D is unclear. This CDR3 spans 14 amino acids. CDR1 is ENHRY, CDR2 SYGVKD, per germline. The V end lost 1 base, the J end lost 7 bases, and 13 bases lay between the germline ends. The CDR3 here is CAISEWRDSGGYTF. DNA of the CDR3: TGTGCCATCAGTGAGTGGAGGGATAGCGGTGGCTACACCTTC.

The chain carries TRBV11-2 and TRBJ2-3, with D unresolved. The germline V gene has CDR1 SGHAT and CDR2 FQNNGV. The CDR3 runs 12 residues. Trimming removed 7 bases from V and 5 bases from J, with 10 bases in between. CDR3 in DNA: TGTGCCAGCAACGGACGCCAAGATACGCAGTATTTT. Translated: CASNGRQDTQYF.

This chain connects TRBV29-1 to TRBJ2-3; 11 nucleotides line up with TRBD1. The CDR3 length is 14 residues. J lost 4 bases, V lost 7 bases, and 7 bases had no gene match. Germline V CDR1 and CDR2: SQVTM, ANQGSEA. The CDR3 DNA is TGCAGCGCCGGGGACAGGGGGTGGGCAGATACGCAGTATTTT. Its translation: CSAGDRGWADTQYF.

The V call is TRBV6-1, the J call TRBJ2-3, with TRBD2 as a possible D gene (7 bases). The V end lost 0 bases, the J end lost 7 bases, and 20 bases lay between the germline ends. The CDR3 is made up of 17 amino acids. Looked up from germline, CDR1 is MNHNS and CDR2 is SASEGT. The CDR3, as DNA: TGTGCCAGCAGTGAAGCGTACCGGGGGAGGGGGGTAAATACGCAGTATTTT. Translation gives CASSEAYRGRGVNTQYF.

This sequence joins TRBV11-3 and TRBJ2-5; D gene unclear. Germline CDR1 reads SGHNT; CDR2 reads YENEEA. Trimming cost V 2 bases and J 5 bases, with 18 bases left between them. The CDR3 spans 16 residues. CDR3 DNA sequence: TGTGCCAGCAGCTTAATCCTCTGGAAAGGAGAGGAGACCCAGTACTTC. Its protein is CASSLILWKGEETQYF.

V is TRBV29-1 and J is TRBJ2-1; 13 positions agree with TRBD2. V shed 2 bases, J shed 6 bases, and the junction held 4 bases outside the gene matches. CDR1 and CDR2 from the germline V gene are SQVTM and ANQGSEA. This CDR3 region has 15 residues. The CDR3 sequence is CSVEPGLAGPNEQFF. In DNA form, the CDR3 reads TGCAGCGTTGAACCGGGACTAGCGGGACCCAATGAGCAGTTCTTC.

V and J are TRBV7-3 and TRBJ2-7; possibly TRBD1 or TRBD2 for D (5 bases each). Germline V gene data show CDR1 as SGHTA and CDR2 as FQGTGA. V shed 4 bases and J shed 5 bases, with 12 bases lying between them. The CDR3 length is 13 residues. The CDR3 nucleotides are TGTGCCAGCAGCTCGGGGCCCGGGAACGAGCAGTACTTC. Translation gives CASSSGPGNEQYF. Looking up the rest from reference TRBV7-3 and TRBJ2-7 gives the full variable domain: GAGVSQTPSNKVTEKGKYVELRCDPISGHTALYWYRQSLGQGPEFLIYFQGTGAADDSGLPNDRFFAVRPEGSVSTLKIQRTERGDSAVYLCASSSGPGNEQYFGPGTRLTVT.

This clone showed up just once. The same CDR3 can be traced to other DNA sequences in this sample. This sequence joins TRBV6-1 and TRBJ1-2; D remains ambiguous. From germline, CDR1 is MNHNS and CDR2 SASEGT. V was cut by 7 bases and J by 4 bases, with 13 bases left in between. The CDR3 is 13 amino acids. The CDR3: CASNPTGLYGYTF. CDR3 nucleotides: TGTGCCAGCAACCCCACCGGTCTCTATGGCTACACCTTC.

CDR3 amino acids: CASTGPTGRTEAFF. The DNA for the CDR3 is TGTGCCAGCACCGGGCCGACAGGGCGGACTGAAGCTTTCTTT. The chain recombines TRBV25-1 with TRBJ1-1; 7 nucleotides match TRBD1. This CDR3 is built from 14 residues. The V gene end was trimmed by 7 bases and the J gene end by 5 bases; junction bases not matched to a gene: 10. Germline V gene lookup returns CDR1 MGHDK and CDR2 SYGVNS.

CDR3 protein: CASSRTGEQFF. Written as DNA, the CDR3 is TGTGCCAGCAGCCGCACTGGTGAGCAGTTCTTC. The chain uses TRBV11-3 and TRBJ2-1; D call uncertain. Germline-derived CDR1 and CDR2 are SGHNT and YENEEA. Between the trimmed V and J ends, which lost 5 bases and 9 bases, there was a span of 8 bases. This CDR3 comprises 11 residues.

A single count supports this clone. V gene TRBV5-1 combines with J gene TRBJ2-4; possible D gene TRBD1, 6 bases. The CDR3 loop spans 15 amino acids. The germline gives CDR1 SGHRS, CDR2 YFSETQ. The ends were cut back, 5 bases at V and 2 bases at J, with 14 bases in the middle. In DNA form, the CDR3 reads TGCGCCAGCAGTTTTGAAACAGGGTCCAAAAACATTCAGTACTTC. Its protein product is CASSFETGSKNIQYF.

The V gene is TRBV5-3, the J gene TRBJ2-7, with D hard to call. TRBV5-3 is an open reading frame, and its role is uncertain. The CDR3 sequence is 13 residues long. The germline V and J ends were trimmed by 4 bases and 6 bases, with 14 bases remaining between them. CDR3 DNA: TGTGCCAGAAGCCCCACCCACGTGTGCGAGCAGTACTTC. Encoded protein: CARSPTHVCEQYF.

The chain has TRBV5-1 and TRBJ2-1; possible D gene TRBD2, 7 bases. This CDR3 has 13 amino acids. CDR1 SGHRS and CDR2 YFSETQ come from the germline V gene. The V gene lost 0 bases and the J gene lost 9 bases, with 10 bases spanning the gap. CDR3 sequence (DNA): TGCGCCAGCAGCTTGGGAGGGGGGGCTGAGCAGTTCTTC. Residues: CASSLGGGAEQFF.

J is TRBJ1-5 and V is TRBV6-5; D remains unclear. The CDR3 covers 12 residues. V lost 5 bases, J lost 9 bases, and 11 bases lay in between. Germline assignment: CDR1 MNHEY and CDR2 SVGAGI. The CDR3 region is CASSSLLGPQHF. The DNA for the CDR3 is TGTGCCAGCAGTAGCCTTTTGGGGCCCCAGCATTTT.

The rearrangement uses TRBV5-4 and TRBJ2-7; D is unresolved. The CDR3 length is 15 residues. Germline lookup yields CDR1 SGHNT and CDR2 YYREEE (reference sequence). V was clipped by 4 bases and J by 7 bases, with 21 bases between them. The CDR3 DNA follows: TGTGCCAGCAGCCCTCGGGTTGGGCTGTTGAGAGAGCAGTACTTC. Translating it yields CASSPRVGLLREQYF.

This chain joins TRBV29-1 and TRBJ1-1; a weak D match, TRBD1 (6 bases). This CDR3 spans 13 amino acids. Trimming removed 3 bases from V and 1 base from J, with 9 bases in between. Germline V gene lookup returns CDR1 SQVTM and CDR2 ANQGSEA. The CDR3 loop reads CSVDRGANTEAFF. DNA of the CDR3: TGCAGCGTTGATCGGGGGGCGAACACTGAAGCTTTCTTT.

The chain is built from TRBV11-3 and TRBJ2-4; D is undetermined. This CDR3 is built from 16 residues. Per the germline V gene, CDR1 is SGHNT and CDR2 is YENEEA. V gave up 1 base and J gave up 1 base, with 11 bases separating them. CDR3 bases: TGTGCCAGCAGCTTAGGCAGACTTGGCGCCAAAAACATTCAGTACTTC. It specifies CASSLGRLGAKNIQYF.

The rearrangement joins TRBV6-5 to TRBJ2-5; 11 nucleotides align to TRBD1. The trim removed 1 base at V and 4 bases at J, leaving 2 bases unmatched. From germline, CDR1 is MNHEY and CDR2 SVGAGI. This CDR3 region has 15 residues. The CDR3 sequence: CASSYWGQGGETQYF. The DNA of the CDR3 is TGTGCCAGCAGTTACTGGGGACAGGGGGGAGAGACCCAGTACTTC.

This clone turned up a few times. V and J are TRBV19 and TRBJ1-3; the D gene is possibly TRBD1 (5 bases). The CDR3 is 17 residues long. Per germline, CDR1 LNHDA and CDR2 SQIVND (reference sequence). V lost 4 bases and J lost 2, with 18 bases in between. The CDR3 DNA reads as TGTGCCAGTAGTACACCAGGGTTCAACCGGGCTGGAAACACCATATATTTT. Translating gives CASSTPGFNRAGNTIYF.